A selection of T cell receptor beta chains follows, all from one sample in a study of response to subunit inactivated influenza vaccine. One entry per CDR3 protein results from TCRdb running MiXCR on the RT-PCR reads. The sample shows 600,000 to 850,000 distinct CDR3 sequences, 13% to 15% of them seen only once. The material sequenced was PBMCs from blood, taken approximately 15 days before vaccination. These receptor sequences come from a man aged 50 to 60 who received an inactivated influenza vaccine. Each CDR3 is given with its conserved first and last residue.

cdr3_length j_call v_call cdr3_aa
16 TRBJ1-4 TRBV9 CASSGALTGGPGELFF
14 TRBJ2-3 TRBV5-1 CASIAGGGTDTQYF
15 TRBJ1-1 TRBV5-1 CASSLALDSGTEAFF
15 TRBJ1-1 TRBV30 CAWTPNWGRETEAFF
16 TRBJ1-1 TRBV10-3 CAISEEGVTGSTEAFF
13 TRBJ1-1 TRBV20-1 CSARDLRGDEAFF
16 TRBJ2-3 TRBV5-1 CASSQGDSGNGGTQYF
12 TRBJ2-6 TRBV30 CAWTVLSGVLTF
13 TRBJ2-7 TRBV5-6 CASSRTGAGFEYF
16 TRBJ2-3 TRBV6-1 CADRLGFSGAADTQYF
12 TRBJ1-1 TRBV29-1 CSVRTENTEAFF
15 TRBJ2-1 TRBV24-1 CATSPTGTNYNEQFF
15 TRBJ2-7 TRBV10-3 CAISESGQGDYEQYF
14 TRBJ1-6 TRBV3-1 CASSQDLTRTSLHF
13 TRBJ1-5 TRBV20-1 CSARDNSNQPQHF
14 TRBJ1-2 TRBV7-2 CASSLVTGSYGYTF
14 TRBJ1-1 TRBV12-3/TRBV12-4 CASSGLVMNTEAFF
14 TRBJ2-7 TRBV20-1 CSARGEMGLGEQYF
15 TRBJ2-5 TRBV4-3 CASSQEGRRGETQYF
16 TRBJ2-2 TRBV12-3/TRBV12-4 CASSLGTGTYTGELFF
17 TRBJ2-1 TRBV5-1 CASSLNELAGGYNEQFF
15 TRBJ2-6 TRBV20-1 CSARGESSGANVLTF
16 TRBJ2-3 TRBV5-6 CASSWTGTGRTDTQYF
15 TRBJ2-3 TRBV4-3 CASSQDWGGKDTQYF
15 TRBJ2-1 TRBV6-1 CASSIDGGSYNEQFF
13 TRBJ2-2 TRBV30 CAWSPLGTGELFF
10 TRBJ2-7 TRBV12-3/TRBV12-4 CASSGFEQYF
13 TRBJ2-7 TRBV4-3 CASSQVAPHEQYF
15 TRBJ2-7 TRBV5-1 CASSLGSVLSYEQYF
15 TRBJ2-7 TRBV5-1 CASSLSGGHSYEQYF
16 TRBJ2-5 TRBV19 CASSTILDSPRGAQYF
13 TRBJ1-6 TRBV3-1 CASSQNRVSPLHF
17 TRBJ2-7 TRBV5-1 CASSLWPGGERPYEQYF
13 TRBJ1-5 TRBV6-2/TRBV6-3 CASSQNSNQPQHF
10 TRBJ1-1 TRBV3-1 CANSGPEAFF
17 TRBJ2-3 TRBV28 CASRSTGRGESTDTQYF
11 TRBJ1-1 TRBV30 CAGVANTEAFF
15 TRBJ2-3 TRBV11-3 CASSSGGWYTDTQYF
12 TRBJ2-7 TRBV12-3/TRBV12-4 CASSNGVYEQYF
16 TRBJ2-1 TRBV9 CASSLKQGASYNEQFF
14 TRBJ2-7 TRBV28 CASHKRPSFAEQYF
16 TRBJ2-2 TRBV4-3 CASSQFIFTNTGELFF
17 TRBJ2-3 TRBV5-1 CASSSGTRITSTDTQYF
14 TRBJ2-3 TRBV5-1 CASSLGSGPDTQYF
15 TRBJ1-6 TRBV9 CASSQSADYNSPLHF
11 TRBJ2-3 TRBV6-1 CASGQGNTQYF
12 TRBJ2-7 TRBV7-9 CASTNQGEVQYF